One and the same sample provided the 5 T cell receptor beta chains below, sequenced in a study of Ad26.COV2.S vaccination and SARS-CoV-2 variants. Treatment of the sample: around 19 received Ad26.COV2.S at low or high dose, single or two shots; five or six received placebo; per-sample allocation not given. Sampling took place 63 days after the first vaccine or placebo injection. TCRdb's copy holds only in-frame clones and misses some; the assay was immunoSEQ multiplex PCR. The sample lists around 300,000 clones; around 90% were seen once. This material consisted of peripheral blood, taken in a trial of Ad26.COV2.S vaccine versus placebo. These receptors all come from a person aged 18 to 65 who received the Ad26.COV2.S COVID-19 vaccine or a placebo.

The rearrangement joins TRBV25-1 to TRBJ2-5; no clear D gene. This CDR3 contains 16 residues. Between the trimmed V and J ends, which lost 3 bases and 2 bases, there was a span of 16 bases. The germline V gene encodes CDR1 MGHDK and CDR2 SYGVNS. The CDR3 loop reads CASSEPSVEQQETQYF. In DNA, the CDR3 is TGTGCCAGCAGTGAGCCCTCGGTAGAACAGCAAGAGACCCAGTACTTC. Full variable domain (missing parts from reference TRBV25-1 and TRBJ2-5): EADIYQTPRYLVIGTGKKITLECSQTMGHDKMYWYQQDPGMELHLIHYSYGVNSTEKGDLSSESTVSRIRTEHFPLTLESARPSHTSQYLCASSEPSVEQQETQYFGPGTRLLVL.

A note on this clone: Since a much larger clone is just one base distant, this may be a read error. V gene TRBV5-8 combines with J gene TRBJ2-7; 7 bases match TRBD1. Germline CDR1 reads SGHTS; CDR2 reads YDEGEE. The CDR3 loop spans 13 amino acids. The V gene end was trimmed by 3 bases and the J gene end by 4 bases; junction bases not matched to a gene: 4. The CDR3 DNA is TGTGCCAGCAGCTCCCGGGACAGATACGAGCAGTACTTC. As protein: CASSSRDRYEQYF.

The rearrangement joins TRBV11-2 to TRBJ2-1; the match to TRBD2 covers 7 bases. Trimming at V came to 4 bases and at J to 0 bases, leaving 6 bases not matched to a gene. Germline assignment: CDR1 SGHAT and CDR2 FQNNGV. This CDR3 contains 16 residues. Written as DNA, the CDR3 is TGTGCCAGCAGCTGGCCCGGGGGGTTCTCCTACAATGAGCAGTTCTTC. It translates to CASSWPGGFSYNEQFF.

The chain recombines TRBV7-3 with TRBJ2-2; TRBD2 might be the D (5 bases). This CDR3 is built from 14 residues. Germline values: CDR1 SGHTA, CDR2 FQGTGA. V lost 5 bases and J 6 bases, leaving 13 bases between the germline ends. CDR3 sequence reads: CASSPSGSAGELFF. For the CDR3, the DNA is TGTGCCAGCAGCCCCTCGGGGAGCGCCGGGGAGCTGTTTTTT.

The genes are TRBV11-3 and TRBJ1-2; TRBD1 matches at 8 bases. CDR1 SGHNT and CDR2 YENEEA come from the germline V gene. Trimming at V came to 0 bases and at J to 3 bases, leaving 6 bases not matched to a gene. This CDR3 is built from 16 residues. CDR3: CASSLDPDRGDYGYTF. The CDR3, as DNA: TGTGCCAGCAGCTTAGATCCCGACAGGGGAGACTATGGCTACACCTTC.